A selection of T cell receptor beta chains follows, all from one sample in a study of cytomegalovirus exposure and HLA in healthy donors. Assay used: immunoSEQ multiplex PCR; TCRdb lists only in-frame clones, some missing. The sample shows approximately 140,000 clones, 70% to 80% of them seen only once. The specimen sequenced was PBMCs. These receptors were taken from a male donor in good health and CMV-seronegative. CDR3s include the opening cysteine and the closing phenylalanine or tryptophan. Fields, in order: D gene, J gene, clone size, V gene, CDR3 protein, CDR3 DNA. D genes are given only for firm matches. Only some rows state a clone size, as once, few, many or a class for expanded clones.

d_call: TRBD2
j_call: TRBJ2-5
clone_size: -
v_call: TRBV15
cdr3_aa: CATSRTSADQETQYF
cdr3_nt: TGTGCCACCAGCCGGACTAGCGCGGACCAAGAGACCCAGTACTTC

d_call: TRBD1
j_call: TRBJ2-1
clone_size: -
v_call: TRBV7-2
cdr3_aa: CASRTDRGGNNEQFF
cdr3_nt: TGTGCCAGCAGGACCGACAGGGGCGGGAACAATGAGCAGTTCTTC

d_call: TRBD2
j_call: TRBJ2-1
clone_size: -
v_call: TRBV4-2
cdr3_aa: CASSQERVISGGAYNEQFF
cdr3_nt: TGTGCCAGCAGCCAAGAAAGAGTAATAAGCGGGGGGGCCTACAATGAGCAGTTCTTC

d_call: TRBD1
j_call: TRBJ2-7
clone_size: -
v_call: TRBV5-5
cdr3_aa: CASSPGTGDSYEQYF
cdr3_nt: TGTGCCAGCAGTCCCGGGACAGGAGACTCCTACGAGCAGTACTTC

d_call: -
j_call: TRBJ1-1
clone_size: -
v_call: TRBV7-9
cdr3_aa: CATQTLTENTEAFF
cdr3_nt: TGTGCCACCCAAACCCTGACAGAGAACACTGAAGCTTTCTTT

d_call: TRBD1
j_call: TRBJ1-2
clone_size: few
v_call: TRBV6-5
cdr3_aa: CASSLRTGGYGYTF
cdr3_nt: TGTGCCAGCAGTTTACGGACAGGAGGCTATGGCTACACCTTC

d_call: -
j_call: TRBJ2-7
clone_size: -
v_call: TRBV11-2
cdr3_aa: CASSLEQTYEQYF
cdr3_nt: TGTGCCAGCAGCTTAGAACAGACCTACGAGCAGTACTTC

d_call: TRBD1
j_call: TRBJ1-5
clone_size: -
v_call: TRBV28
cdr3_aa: CASSKSGTDNQPQHF
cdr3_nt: TGTGCCAGCAGTAAATCCGGGACAGACAATCAGCCCCAGCATTTT

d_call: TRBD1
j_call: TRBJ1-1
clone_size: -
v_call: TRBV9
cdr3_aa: CASSWGTARNTEAFF
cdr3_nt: TGTGCCAGCAGCTGGGGGACAGCAAGAAACACTGAAGCTTTCTTT

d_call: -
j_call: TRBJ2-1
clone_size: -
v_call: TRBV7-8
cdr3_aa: CASSLVSRGTYNEQFF
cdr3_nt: TGTGCCAGCAGCTTAGTATCTCGGGGGACTTACAATGAGCAGTTCTTC

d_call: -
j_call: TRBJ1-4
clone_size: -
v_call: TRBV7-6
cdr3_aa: CASSVHISEKLFF
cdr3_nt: TGTGCCAGCAGCGTCCACATATCCGAAAAACTGTTTTTT

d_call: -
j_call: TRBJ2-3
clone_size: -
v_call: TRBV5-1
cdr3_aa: CASSVTGFSADTQYF
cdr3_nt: TGCGCCAGCAGCGTCACGGGTTTCAGTGCAGATACGCAGTATTTT

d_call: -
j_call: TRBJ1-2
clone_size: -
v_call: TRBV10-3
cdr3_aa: CATEGPGGTYGYTF
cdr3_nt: TGTGCCACCGAAGGGCCGGGAGGAACCTATGGCTACACCTTC

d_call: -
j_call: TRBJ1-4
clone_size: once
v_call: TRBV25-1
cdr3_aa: CASSELEGAGEKLFF
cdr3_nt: TGTGCCAGCAGTGAATTGGAGGGCGCGGGTGAAAAACTGTTTTTT

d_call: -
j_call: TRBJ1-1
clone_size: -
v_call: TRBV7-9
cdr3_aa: CASSYLDSPNTEAFF
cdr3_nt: TGTGCCAGCAGCTACTTAGACAGCCCTAACACTGAAGCTTTCTTT

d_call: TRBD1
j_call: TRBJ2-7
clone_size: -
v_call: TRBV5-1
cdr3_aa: CASSLDRGPTYEQYF
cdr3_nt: TGCGCCAGCAGCTTGGACAGGGGCCCGACCTACGAGCAGTACTTC

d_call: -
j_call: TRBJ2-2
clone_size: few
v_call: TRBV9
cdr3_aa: CASSVQGNTGELFF
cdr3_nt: TGTGCCAGCAGCGTACAGGGAAACACCGGGGAGCTGTTTTTT

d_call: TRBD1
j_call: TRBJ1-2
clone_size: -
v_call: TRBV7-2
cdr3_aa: CASSLVQGNYGYTF
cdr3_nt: TGTGCCAGCAGCTTAGTACAGGGGAACTATGGCTACACCTTC

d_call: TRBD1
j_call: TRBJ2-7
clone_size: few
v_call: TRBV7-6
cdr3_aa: CASSLGGFRDRAREQYF
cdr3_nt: TGTGCCAGCAGCTTAGGCGGGTTTAGGGACAGGGCGCGCGAGCAGTACTTC

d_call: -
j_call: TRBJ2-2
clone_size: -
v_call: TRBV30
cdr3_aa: CAWRGTVLGLGTGELFF
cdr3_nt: TGTGCCTGGAGAGGTACGGTGCTCGGGTTGGGCACCGGGGAGCTGTTTTTT

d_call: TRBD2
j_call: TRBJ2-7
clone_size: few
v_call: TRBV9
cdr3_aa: CASSVATGGYYEQYF
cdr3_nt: TGTGCCAGCAGCGTAGCTACCGGGGGGTACTACGAGCAGTACTTC

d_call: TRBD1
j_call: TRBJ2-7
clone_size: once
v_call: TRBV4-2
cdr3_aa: CASSQVDRGGEQYF
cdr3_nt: TGTGCCAGCAGCCAAGTGGACAGGGGGGGCGAGCAGTACTTC

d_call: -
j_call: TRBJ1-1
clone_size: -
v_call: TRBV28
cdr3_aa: CASSSLTTRWWEAFF
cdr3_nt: TGTGCCAGCAGTTCCCTTACGACACGGTGGTGGGAAGCTTTCTTT

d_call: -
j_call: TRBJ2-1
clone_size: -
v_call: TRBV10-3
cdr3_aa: CAISSGLYNEQFF
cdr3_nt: TGTGCCATCAGTAGTGGACTTTACAATGAGCAGTTCTTC

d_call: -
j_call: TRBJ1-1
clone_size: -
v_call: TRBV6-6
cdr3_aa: CASRPHGQHEAFF
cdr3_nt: TGTGCCAGCAGACCCCACGGACAGCATGAAGCTTTCTTT

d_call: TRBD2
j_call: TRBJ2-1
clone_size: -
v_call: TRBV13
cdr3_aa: CASSYFSGGNNEQFF
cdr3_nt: TGTGCCAGCAGCTATTTTAGCGGGGGGAACAATGAGCAGTTCTTC

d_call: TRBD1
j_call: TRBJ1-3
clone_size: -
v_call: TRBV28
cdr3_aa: CASTPGTGRYTIYF
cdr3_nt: TGTGCCAGCACGCCAGGGACAGGAAGATACACCATATATTTT

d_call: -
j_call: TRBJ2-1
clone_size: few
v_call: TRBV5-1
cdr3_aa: CASSFPTGYNNEQFF
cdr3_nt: TGCGCCAGCAGCTTCCCAACAGGTTACAACAATGAGCAGTTCTTC

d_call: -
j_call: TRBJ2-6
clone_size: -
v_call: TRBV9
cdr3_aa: CASTTGYSGANVLTF
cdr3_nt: TGTGCCAGCACCACAGGCTACTCTGGGGCCAACGTCCTGACTTTC

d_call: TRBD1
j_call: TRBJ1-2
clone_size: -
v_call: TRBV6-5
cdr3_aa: CASSYDGQASYGYTF
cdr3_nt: TGTGCCAGCAGTTACGACGGACAGGCGAGCTATGGCTACACCTTC

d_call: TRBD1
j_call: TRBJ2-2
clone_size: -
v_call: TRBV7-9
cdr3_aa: CASSSGTGNTGELFF
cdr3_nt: TGTGCCAGCAGCTCAGGGACAGGGAACACCGGGGAGCTGTTTTTT